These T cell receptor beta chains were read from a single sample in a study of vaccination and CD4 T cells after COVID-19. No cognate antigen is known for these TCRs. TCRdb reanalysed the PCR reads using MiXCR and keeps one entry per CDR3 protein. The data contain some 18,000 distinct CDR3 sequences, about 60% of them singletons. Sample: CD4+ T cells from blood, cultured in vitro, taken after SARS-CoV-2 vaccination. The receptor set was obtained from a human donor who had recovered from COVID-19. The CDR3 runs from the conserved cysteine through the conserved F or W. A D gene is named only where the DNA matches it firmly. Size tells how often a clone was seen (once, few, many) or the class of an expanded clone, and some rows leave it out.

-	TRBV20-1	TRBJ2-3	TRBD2	TGCAGTGCTGAGCACCGACTAGCGGGGGTCACAGATACGCAGTATTTT	CSAEHRLAGVTDTQYF
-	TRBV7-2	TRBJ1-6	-	TGTGCCAGCAGCCCTAGGAGCTCCTATAATTCACCCCTCCACTTT	CASSPRSSYNSPLHF
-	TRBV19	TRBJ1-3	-	TGTGCCAGTACCCAACGGCGACAGCTTAACTCTGGAAACACCATATATTTT	CASTQRRQLNSGNTIYF
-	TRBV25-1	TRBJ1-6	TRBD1	TGTGCCAGCAGTGAATGGACAGGCTGGGATTCACCCCTCCACTTT	CASSEWTGWDSPLHF
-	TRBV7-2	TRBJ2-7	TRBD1	TGTGCCAGCAGTCCCGGGACAGGGCACTACGAGCAGTACTTC	CASSPGTGHYEQYF
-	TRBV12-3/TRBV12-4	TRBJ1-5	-	TGTGCCAGCAGCCTGGACGGACCTAGCAATCAGCCCCAGCATTTT	CASSLDGPSNQPQHF
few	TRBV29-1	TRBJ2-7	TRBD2	TGCAGCGCCTCCACTCCTAGCGGGGCGACCTACGAGCAGTACTTC	CSASTPSGATYEQYF
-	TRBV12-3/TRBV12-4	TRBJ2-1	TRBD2	TGTGCCAGCATCCCCCGGGACTATGACAATGAGCAGTTCTTC	CASIPRDYDNEQFF
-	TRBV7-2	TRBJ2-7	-	TGTGCCAGCAGCTTAAATTTAGGTTTAACTGGTCCCTACGAGCAGTACTTC	CASSLNLGLTGPYEQYF
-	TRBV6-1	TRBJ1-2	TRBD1	TGTGCCAGCGTACAGGGGGCTAACTATGGCTACACCTTC	CASVQGANYGYTF
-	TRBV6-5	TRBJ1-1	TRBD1	TGTGCCAGCAGTTCTAGACAGGGGTGGGGTGAAGCTTTCTTT	CASSSRQGWGEAFF
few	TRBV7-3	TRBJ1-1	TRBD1	TGTGCCAGCAGCCCATCTCGGGACAGGGGCACTGAAGCTTTCTTT	CASSPSRDRGTEAFF
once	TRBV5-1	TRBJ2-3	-	TGCGCCAGCAGCCCTGCCATCCAGTTTTTAAGCACAGATACGCAGTATTTT	CASSPAIQFLSTDTQYF
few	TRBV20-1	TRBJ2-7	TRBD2	TGCAGTGCTTTTGGCCCGACTAGCGGCCACTACGAGCAGTACTTC	CSAFGPTSGHYEQYF
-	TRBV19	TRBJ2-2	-	TGTGCCAGTAGTATACGGACCGGGGAGCTGTTTTTT	CASSIRTGELFF
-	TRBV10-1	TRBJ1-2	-	TGCGCCAGCAGTGAGCGGGCAGCCGGTGGCTACACCTTC	CASSERAAGGYTF
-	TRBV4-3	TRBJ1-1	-	TGCGCCAGCAGCCAAGTTGGAACGGCTGAAGCTTTCTTT	CASSQVGTAEAFF
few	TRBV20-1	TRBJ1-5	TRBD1	TGCAGAGTACTCACAGGGGGTATAGATCAGCCCCAGCATTTT	CRVLTGGIDQPQHF
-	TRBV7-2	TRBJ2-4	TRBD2	TGTGCCAGCAGCTTAGGGGGGTCTAGCGGGAGGGCCTCGCCCAAAAACATTCAGTACTTC	CASSLGGSSGRASPKNIQYF
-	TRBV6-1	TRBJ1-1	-	TGTGCCAGCAGCCACCGGGACCGGGCTGCCAAAGCTTTCTTT	CASSHRDRAAKAFF
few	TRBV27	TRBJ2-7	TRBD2	TGTGCCAGCAGTACCCCGACTAGCGGGAGTATCACCTACGAGCAGTACTTC	CASSTPTSGSITYEQYF
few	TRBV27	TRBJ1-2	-	TGTGCCAGCAGTTTATCAGGGGACCGTGGCTACACCTTC	CASSLSGDRGYTF
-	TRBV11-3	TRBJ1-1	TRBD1	TGTGCCAGCAGCCTCGAGTGGGGGGACAGGGAGGCAAGAGCTTTCTTT	CASSLEWGDREARAFF
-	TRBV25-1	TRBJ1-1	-	TGTGCCAGCAGTGAGGTAGGGGGAGACAGGACGAACACTGAAGCTTTCTTT	CASSEVGGDRTNTEAFF
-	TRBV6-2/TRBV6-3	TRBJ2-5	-	TGTGCCAGCAGCCAAAGACAGGACGGGGAGACCCAGTACTTC	CASSQRQDGETQYF
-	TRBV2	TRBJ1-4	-	TGTGCCAGCAGTGAAAGGCCCAATCTAACCCCAAGACTGTTTTTT	CASSERPNLTPRLFF
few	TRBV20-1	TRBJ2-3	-	TGCAGTGCCTTGGGGATGACGGGCACAGATACGCAGTATTTT	CSALGMTGTDTQYF
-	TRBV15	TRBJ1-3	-	TGTGCCACCAGCAGAGACACATCGGTCGCTGGAAACACCATATATTTT	CATSRDTSVAGNTIYF
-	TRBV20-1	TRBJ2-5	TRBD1	TGCAGTGCTCCGACCTTGACAGGGGGGAAAGAGACCCAGTACTTC	CSAPTLTGGKETQYF
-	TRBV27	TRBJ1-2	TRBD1	TGTGCCAGCAGTTTCCTAGGACAGGGTGGCTATGGCTACACCTTC	CASSFLGQGGYGYTF
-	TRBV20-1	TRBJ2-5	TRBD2	TGCAGTGCTACTCGGACTAGCGGGAGTCAAGAGACCCAGTACTTC	CSATRTSGSQETQYF
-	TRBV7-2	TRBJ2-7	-	TGTGCCAGCAGCTTAGACGGCAGCTCCTACGAGCAGTACTTC	CASSLDGSSYEQYF
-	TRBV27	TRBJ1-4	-	TGTGCCAGCAGTCTGGAATATGGGACAGAAAAACTGTTTTTT	CASSLEYGTEKLFF
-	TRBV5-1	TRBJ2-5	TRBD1	TGCGCCAGCAGCGTACCCCGGGACAGGGGGCGGGAGACCCAGTACTTC	CASSVPRDRGRETQYF
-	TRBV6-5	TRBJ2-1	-	TGTGCCAGCAGTTACTCGAAGAGAGGCTCCTACAATGAGCAGTTCTTC	CASSYSKRGSYNEQFF
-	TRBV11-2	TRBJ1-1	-	TGTGCCAGCAGCGTAGTACCCCCCATGAACACTGAAGCTTTCTTT	CASSVVPPMNTEAFF
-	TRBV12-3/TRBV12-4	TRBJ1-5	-	TGTGCCAGCAGTTTAGTTGCAGGGTTCGATCAGCCCCAGCATTTT	CASSLVAGFDQPQHF
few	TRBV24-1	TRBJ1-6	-	TGTGCCACCCCGAGGGGGTTAAGTTCACCCCTCCACTTT	CATPRGLSSPLHF
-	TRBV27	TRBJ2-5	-	TGTGCCAGCAGGTCTAGCGCTTCATACCAAGAGACCCAGTACTTC	CASRSSASYQETQYF
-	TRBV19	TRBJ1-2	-	TGTGCCAGTAGTATAGACGAGGCCCGCTACACCTTC	CASSIDEARYTF
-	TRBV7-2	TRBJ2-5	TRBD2	TGTGCCAACAGCTTAGATCCGGGGGGGCAGGAGACCCAGTACTTC	CANSLDPGGQETQYF
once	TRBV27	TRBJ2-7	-	TGTGCCAGCAGTTTATTAGGTGGGGAAGCCTACGAGCAGTACTTC	CASSLLGGEAYEQYF
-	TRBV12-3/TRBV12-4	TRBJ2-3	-	TGTGCCAGCAGTGGGGCGAGCACAGATACGCAGTATTTT	CASSGASTDTQYF
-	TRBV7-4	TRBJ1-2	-	TGTGCCAGCAGCAGGGATGACAGTCCTAACTATGGCTACACCTTC	CASSRDDSPNYGYTF
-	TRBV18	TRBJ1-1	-	TGTGCCAGCTCACCTGGGGCGACGGGGAACACTGAAGCTTTCTTT	CASSPGATGNTEAFF
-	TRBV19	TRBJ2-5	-	TGTGCCAGTAGTTTACAGGGTCAAGAGACCCAGTACTTC	CASSLQGQETQYF
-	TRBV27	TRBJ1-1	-	TGTGCCAGCAGTTTAGGGCCGTCGGGGCGTGAAGCTTTCTTT	CASSLGPSGREAFF
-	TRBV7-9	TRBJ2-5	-	TGTGCCAGCAGCTCTGTAGGGGAGACCCAGTACTTC	CASSSVGETQYF
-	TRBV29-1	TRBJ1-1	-	TGCAGCGTTGAAGAAAGGTTGAACACTGAAGCTTTCTTT	CSVEERLNTEAFF
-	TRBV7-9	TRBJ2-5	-	TGTGCCAGCAGCCCTCTTCTGCCCGGGGAGACCCAGTACTTC	CASSPLLPGETQYF
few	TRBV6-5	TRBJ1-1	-	TGTGCCAGCAGTTACGATTTAGGGCGGATGGCCACTGAAGCTTTCTTT	CASSYDLGRMATEAFF
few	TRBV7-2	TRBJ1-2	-	TGTGCCAGCAGCTTAGACGGATTGGGCTACACCTTC	CASSLDGLGYTF
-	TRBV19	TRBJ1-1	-	TGTGCCAGCGCCCCCAGGGGAGCCCCCGGGTGGGCTTTCTTT	CASAPRGAPGWAFF